What follows describes a single T cell receptor beta chain. Its antigen is currently unknown. The use of a sample-barcoded 5' primer and a J-beta primer mix characterized a second PCR of about 6 to 11 cycles. Each TCR beta cDNA got a 12-nucleotide random molecular identifier. TCRdb reprocessed the 5' RACE reads via MiXCR and lists one record per CDR3 protein. The sample carries about 1.4 million distinct CDR3 sequences, 59% recorded once. The sample originates from a study of blood T cells in healthy people across ages. Notes on the study in general: Changes in expanded clonotypes were possibly confounded, as the CMV status of donors was unknown.

Researchers collected ten milliliters of peripheral blood from every single donor. CDR3 length: 17 residues. Sequencing input: blood. The chain carries TRBV21-1 and TRBJ2-7; the D segment call TRBD1 is taken from the table without a DNA check. TRBV21-1 represents a pseudogene. This sequence originates from a man aged 18 to 30 in good health. CDR3 DNA sequence: TGTGCCAGCAGCCCCCTAGTCCGCGACAGGGGATGGGTTGAGCAGTACTTC. This gives the protein CASSPLVRDRGWVEQYF.